These T cell receptor beta chains were read from a single sample in a study of T cell responses to AZD1222 COVID-19 vaccine. Profiling relied on immunoSEQ multiplex PCR, and the TCRdb table lists in-frame clones only, not all of them. This repertoire shows 95,000 to 110,000 clones, about 94% found once; its top ten account for roughly 5%. Specimen: peripheral blood, collected on day 0 of AZD1222 vaccination. The receptors come from an adult in good health. The CDR3 runs from the conserved cysteine through the conserved F or W. D genes are given only for firm matches. The size of a clone is reported for some rows only, either as once, few or many, or as a class for expanded clones.

TRBJ1-2 . 15 TRBV7-9 . CASSPRDRLFYGYTF TGTGCCAGCAGCCCCAGGGACCGTTTATTCTATGGCTACACCTTC
TRBJ2-2 . 14 TRBV27 once CASSEWENTGELFF TGTGCCAGCAGTGAATGGGAGAACACCGGGGAGCTGTTTTTT
TRBJ1-4 . 15 TRBV11-3 . CASSPLRGPNEKLFF TGTGCCAGCAGCCCCCTCCGGGGGCCAAATGAAAAACTGTTTTTT
TRBJ1-6 . 14 TRBV5-1 . CASSLGLRNSPLHF TGCGCCAGCAGCTTGGGACTTCGAAATTCACCCCTCCACTTT
TRBJ1-2 . 13 TRBV7-9 . CASSLGGNYGYTF TGTGCCAGCAGCTTAGGGGGGAACTATGGCTACACCTTC
TRBJ1-6 . 13 TRBV28 . CASSTSVNSPLHF .
TRBJ2-6 . 16 TRBV6-5 . CASSYSGAGGANVLTF TGTGCCAGCAGTTACTCGGGCGCTGGTGGGGCCAACGTCCTGACTTTC
TRBJ2-2 . 15 TRBV11-3 . CASSLRLGGTGELFF TGTGCCAGCAGCCTGAGGCTCGGTGGCACCGGGGAGCTGTTTTTT
TRBJ2-2 . 15 TRBV4-2 . CASSQEDSRTGELFF TGTGCCAGCAGCCAAGAGGACAGCCGCACCGGGGAGCTGTTTTTT
TRBJ1-5 . 13 TRBV6-4 few CASSEQSNQPQHF TGTGCCAGCAGTGAGCAGAGTAATCAGCCCCAGCATTTT
TRBJ2-5 TRBD1 14 TRBV6-5 . CASSRDRGRETQYF TGTGCCAGCAGTCGGGACAGGGGGCGAGAGACCCAGTACTTC
TRBJ2-3 . 15 TRBV5-1 . CASRVGHVGTDTQYF TGCGCCAGCAGAGTCGGGCATGTTGGCACAGATACGCAGTATTTT
TRBJ2-3 . 13 TRBV7-2 once CASRPDQGDTQYF TGTGCCAGCAGGCCAGACCAGGGGGATACGCAGTATTTT
TRBJ2-7 . 14 TRBV11-2 . CASSHASSAYEQYF TGTGCCAGCAGCCACGCCTCGAGCGCCTACGAGCAGTACTTC
TRBJ2-7 . 13 TRBV7-9 . CASSELGTYEQYF TGTGCCAGCAGTGAACTAGGTACCTACGAGCAGTACTTC
TRBJ2-3 TRBD2 16 TRBV27 . CASSSLGLADTDTQYF TGTGCCAGCAGTTCACTGGGACTAGCGGACACAGATACGCAGTATTTT
TRBJ2-2 . 14 TRBV6-5 . CASGGPKESGELFF TGTGCCAGCGGGGGGCCGAAGGAATCCGGGGAGCTGTTTTTT